The sample holds one count of the clone carrying this TCR beta chain. The target antigen is unknown. A much bigger clone sits one base away, suggesting this may be a read error. The record originates from a study of tumor and adjacent non-tumor tissue in lung cancer. Overall study context: There were 12 adenocarcinoma, a couple of squamous cell carcinoma and 1 small cell lung cancer cases. Stage I to III disease affected about ten men and roughly five women aged roughly 31 to 85.

This CDR3 has 16 residues. Germline V CDR1 and CDR2: DFQATT, SNEGSKA (reference sequence). General study findings and limits: Normal lung showed higher cumulative top 100 clone frequency than tumor.

RNA was extracted from bulk tissue without any cell sorting. Between August and November 2014, newly diagnosed, chemotherapy-naive lung cancer patients underwent thoracic surgery in China. TCRbeta libraries were built with three rounds of nested PCR, modified from ARM-PCR. TCRdb re-derived calls from the multiplex PCR reads in MiXCR, one entry per CDR3 protein. The repertoire holds about 110,000 distinct CDR3 sequences, with nearly 85% as singletons. The sequencing sample was made of lung tumor tissue. This rearrangement joins TRBV20-1 to TRBJ1-5, with 9 bases fitting TRBD1. The sequence came from a man in his 70s with non-small cell lung cancer. In DNA, the CDR3 is TGCAGAGCTAGAGGCCGGACAGGGGCCAGCAATCAGCCCCAGCATTTT. Amino acids: CRARGRTGASNQPQHF.